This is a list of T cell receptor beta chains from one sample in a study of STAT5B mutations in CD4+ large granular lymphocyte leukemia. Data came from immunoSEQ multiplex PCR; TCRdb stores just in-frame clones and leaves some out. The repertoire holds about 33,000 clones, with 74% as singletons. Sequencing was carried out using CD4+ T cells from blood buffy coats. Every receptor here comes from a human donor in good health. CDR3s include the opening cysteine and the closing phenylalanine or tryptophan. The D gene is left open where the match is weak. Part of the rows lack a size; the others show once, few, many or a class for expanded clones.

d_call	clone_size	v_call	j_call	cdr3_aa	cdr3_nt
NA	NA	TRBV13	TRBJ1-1	CASSFTQNTEAFF	TGTGCCAGCAGCTTTACCCAGAACACTGAAGCTTTCTTT
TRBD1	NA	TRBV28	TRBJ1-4	CASTSTGTGWEKLFF	TGTGCCAGCACTTCTACCGGGACAGGGTGGGAAAAACTGTTTTTT
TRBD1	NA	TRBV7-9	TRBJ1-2	CASRFQQGQDDYGYTF	TGTGCCAGCAGATTCCAACAGGGACAGGATGATTATGGCTACACCTTC
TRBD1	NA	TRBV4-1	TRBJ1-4	CASSREQGVTNEKLFF	TGCGCCAGCAGCCGAGAACAGGGGGTGACTAATGAAAAACTGTTTTTT
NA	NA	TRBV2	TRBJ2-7	CASGAELVGGEQYF	TGTGCCAGCGGCGCTGAGCTAGTCGGCGGAGAGCAGTACTTC
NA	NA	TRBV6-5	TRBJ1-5	CASSYNYGQNQPQHF	TGTGCCAGCAGTTACAACTACGGACAGAATCAGCCCCAGCATTTT
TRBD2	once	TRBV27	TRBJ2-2	CASQVFGTSGGTGELFF	TGTGCCAGCCAAGTCTTCGGGACTAGTGGAGGTACCGGGGAGCTGTTTTTT
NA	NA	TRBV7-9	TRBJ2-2	CASSPSRNTGELFF	TGTGCCAGCAGCCCCAGCAGAAACACCGGGGAGCTGTTTTTT
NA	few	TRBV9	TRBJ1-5	CASSSGRDNQPQHF	TGTGCCAGCAGCTCCGGAAGGGACAATCAGCCCCAGCATTTT
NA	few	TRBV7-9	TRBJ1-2	CASSLYSIYGYTF	TGTGCCAGCAGCTTATACTCTATCTATGGCTACACCTTC
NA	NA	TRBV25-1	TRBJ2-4	CASSVVKNIQYF	TGTGCCAGCAGTGTGGTCAAAAACATTCAGTACTTC
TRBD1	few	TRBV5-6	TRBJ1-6	CASSGTTGGHSPLHF	TGTGCCAGCAGCGGAACCACAGGGGGCCATTCACCCCTCCACTTT
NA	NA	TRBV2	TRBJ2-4	CASENRESAKNIQYF	TGTGCCAGCGAGAACAGGGAATCAGCCAAAAACATTCAGTACTTC
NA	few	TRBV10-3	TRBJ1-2	CAISESRRGPPYGYTF	TGTGCCATCAGTGAGTCGAGGAGGGGTCCGCCCTATGGCTACACCTTC
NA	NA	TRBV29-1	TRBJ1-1	CSGTGSGNTEAFF	TGCAGCGGAACAGGATCTGGGAACACTGAAGCTTTCTTT
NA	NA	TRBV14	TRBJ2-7	CASSPGNYEQYF	TGTGCCAGCAGCCCAGGGAACTACGAGCAGTACTTC
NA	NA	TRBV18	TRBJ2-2	CASSPRGTGDTGELFF	TGTGCCAGCTCACCGAGGGGTACTGGGGACACCGGGGAGCTGTTTTTT
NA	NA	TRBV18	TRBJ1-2	CASSLRDYGYTF	TGTGCCAGCTCACTGAGGGACTATGGCTACACCTTC
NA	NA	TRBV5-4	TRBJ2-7	CASSRETYEQYF	TGTGCCAGCAGCCGCGAGACCTACGAGCAGTACTTC
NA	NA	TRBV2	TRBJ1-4	CASRKQGTREKLFF	TGTGCCAGCAGGAAACAGGGTACTCGGGAAAAACTGTTTTTT
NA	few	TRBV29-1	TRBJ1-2	CSAGQRNYGYTF	TGCAGCGCCGGACAGAGAAACTATGGCTACACCTTC
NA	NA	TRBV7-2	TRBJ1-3	CASSLKVSSGNTIYF	TGTGCCAGCAGCTTAAAGGTTTCCTCTGGAAACACCATATATTTT
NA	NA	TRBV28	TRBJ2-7	CASSVTYEQYF	TGTGCCAGCAGTGTAACCTACGAGCAGTACTTC
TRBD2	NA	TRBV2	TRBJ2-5	CASKASGGLGGETQYF	TGTGCCAGCAAGGCTAGCGGGGGCCTAGGAGGAGAGACCCAGTACTTC
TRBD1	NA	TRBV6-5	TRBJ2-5	CASSWSGTEETQYF	TGTGCCAGCAGTTGGTCCGGGACAGAAGAGACCCAGTACTTC